This paragraph covers one T cell receptor beta chain sequence. Its antigen remains unknown. Total RNA was isolated from each sample in quantities of at least 6 micrograms. The sample originates from a study of blood T cells in healthy people across ages. The germline gives CDR1 MNHEY, CDR2 SVGEGT. V shed 5 bases and J shed 4 bases, with 12 bases lying between them. The CDR3 is 14 residues long. It was with a sample-barcoded 5' primer and a J-beta primer mix that a second PCR of about 7 to 12 cycles was run. Template switching added a 12-random-nucleotide identifier to every cDNA molecule. Every sample gave at least 2.5 million paired-end reads containing CDR3. TCRdb re-derived calls from the 5' RACE reads in MiXCR, one entry per CDR3 protein. The sample contains around 800,000 distinct CDR3 sequences, approximately 65% of which appear only once. Study results and limitations: It was held that the diversity estimates obtained from one million T cells were underestimates.

This chain connects TRBV6-2 or TRBV6-3 to TRBJ2-1; D possibly uses TRBD1 or TRBD2 (5 bases each). Sequencing was carried out using blood. This receptor was identified in a man aged 30 to 45 in good health. CDR3 DNA: TGTGCCAGCAGTGACGGGACGTTATACAATGAGCAGTTCTTC. Amino acid sequence: CASSDGTLYNEQFF.